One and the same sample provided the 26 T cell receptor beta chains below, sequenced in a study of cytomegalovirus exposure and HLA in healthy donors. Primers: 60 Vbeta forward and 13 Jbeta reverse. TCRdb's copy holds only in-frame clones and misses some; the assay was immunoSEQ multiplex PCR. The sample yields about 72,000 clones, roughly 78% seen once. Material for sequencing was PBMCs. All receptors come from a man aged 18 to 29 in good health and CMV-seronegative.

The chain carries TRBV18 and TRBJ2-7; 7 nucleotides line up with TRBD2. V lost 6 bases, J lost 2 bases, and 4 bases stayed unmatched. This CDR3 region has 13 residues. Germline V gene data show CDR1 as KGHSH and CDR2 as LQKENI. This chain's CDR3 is CASSYGTTYEQYF. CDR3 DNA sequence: TGTGCCAGCTCTTACGGGACTACCTACGAGCAGTACTTC.

The CDR3 loop reads CASREGTGLEAFF. CDR3 DNA sequence: TGCGCCAGCAGGGAAGGGACAGGCCTTGAAGCTTTCTTT. This rearrangement joins TRBV5-1 to TRBJ1-1, with 8 bases fitting TRBD1. The CDR3 totals 13 residues. V gave up 5 bases and J gave up 7 bases; unmatched junction bases: 7. Germline values: CDR1 SGHRS, CDR2 YFSETQ.

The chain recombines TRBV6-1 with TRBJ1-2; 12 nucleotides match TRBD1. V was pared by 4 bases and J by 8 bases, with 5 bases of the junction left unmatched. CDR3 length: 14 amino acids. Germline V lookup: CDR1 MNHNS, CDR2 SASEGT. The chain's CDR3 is CASSVTGTGGGYTF. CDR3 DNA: TGTGCCAGCAGTGTGACCGGGACAGGGGGCGGCTACACCTTC.

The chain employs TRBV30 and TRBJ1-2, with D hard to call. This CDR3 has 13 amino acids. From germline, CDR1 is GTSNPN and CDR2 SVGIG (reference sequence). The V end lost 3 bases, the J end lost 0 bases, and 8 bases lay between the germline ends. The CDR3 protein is CAWRETANYGYTF. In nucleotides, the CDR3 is TGTGCCTGGAGGGAAACAGCTAACTATGGCTACACCTTC.

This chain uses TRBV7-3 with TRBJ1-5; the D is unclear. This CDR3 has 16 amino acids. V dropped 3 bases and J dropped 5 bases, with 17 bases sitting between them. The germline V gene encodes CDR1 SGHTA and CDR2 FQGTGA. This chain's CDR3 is CASSLDVEGSDQPQHF. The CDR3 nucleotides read TGTGCCAGCAGCTTGGATGTGGAGGGATCCGATCAGCCCCAGCATTTT.

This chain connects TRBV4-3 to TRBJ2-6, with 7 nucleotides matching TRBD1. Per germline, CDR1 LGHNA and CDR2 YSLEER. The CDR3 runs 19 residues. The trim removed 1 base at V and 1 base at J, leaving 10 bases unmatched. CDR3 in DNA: TGCGCCAGCAGCCAAGCTCGGGGACAGTCGTATTCTGGGGCCAACGTCCTGACTTTC. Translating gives CASSQARGQSYSGANVLTF.

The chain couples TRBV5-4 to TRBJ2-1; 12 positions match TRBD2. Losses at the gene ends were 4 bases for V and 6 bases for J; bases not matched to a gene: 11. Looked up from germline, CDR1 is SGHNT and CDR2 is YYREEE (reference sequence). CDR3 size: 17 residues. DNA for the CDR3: TGTGCCAGCAGCAAGATCTCGACTAGCGGGAGAGTCAATGAGCAGTTCTTC. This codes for CASSKISTSGRVNEQFF.

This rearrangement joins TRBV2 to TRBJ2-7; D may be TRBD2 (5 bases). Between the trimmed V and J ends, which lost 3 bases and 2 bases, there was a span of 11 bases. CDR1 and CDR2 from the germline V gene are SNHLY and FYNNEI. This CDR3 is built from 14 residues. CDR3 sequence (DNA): TGTGCCAGCAGTGAGTGGCGGGCAACCTACGAGCAGTACTTC. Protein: CASSEWRATYEQYF.

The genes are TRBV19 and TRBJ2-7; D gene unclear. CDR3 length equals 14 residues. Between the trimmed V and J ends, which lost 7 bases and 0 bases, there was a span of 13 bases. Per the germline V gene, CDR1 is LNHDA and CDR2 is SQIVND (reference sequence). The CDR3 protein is CASTPLPGSYEQYF. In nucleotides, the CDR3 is TGTGCCAGTACTCCTCTCCCGGGCTCCTACGAGCAGTACTTC.

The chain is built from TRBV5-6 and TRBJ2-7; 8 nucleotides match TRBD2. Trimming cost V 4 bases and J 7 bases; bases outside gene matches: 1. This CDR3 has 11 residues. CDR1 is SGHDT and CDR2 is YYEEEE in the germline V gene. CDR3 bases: TGTGCCAGCAGCCGGGGGGGGGAGCAGTACTTC. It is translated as CASSRGGEQYF.

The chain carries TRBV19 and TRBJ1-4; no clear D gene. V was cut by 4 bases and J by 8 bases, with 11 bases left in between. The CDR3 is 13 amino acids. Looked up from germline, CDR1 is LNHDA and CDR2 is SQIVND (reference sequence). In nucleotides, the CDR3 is TGTGCCAGTAGTAGGACTTTAAGGGAAAAACTGTTTTTT. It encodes CASSRTLREKLFF. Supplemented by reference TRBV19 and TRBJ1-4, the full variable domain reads DGGITQSPKYLFRKEGQNVTLSCEQNLNHDAMYWYRQDPGQGLRLIYYSQIVNDFQKGDIAEGYSVSREKKESFPLTVTSAQKNPTAFYLCASSRTLREKLFFGSGTQLSVL.

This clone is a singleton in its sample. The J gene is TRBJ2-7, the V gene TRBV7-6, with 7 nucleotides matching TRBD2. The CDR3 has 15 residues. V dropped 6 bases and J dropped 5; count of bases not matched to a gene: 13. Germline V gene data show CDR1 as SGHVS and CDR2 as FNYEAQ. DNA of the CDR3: TGTGCCAGCAGTAGATGGGGGGGAGCAGGCAACGAGCAGTACTTC. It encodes CASSRWGGAGNEQYF.

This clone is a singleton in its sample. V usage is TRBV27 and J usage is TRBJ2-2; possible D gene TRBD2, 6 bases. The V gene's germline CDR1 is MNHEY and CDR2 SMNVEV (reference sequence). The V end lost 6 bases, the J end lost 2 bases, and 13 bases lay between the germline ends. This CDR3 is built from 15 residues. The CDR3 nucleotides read TGTGCCAGCAGAAAATCGGGACTCAACACCGGGGAGCTGTTTTTT. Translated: CASRKSGLNTGELFF.

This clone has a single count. CDR3 in DNA: TGTGCCAGCAGTTCATTACTAGCGTTCGATGAGCAGTTCTTC. Translation: CASSSLLAFDEQFF. V is TRBV2 and J is TRBJ2-1; 7 bases are shared with TRBD2. V dropped 5 bases and J dropped 8; count of bases not matched to a gene: 9. CDR1 SNHLY and CDR2 FYNNEI come from the germline V gene. The CDR3 runs to 14 residues.

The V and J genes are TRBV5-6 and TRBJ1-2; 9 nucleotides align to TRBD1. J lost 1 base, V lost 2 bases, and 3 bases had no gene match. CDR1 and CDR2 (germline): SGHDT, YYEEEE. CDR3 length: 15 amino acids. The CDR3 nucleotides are TGTGCCAGCAGCTTAACAGGGGGCCTTAACTATGGCTACACCTTC. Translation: CASSLTGGLNYGYTF.

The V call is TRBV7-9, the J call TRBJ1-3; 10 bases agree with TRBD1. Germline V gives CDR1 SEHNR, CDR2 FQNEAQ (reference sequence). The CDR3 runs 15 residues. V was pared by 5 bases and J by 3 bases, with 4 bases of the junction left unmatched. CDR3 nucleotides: TGTGCCAGCAGCCAGACAGGGGGCGTTGGAAACACCATATATTTT. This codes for CASSQTGGVGNTIYF.

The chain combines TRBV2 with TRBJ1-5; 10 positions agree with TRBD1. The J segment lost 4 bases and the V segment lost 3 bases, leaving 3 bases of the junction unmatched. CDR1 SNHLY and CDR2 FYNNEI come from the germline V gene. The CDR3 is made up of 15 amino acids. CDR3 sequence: CASSDGTGENQPQHF. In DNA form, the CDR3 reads TGTGCCAGCAGTGATGGGACAGGGGAAAATCAGCCCCAGCATTTT.

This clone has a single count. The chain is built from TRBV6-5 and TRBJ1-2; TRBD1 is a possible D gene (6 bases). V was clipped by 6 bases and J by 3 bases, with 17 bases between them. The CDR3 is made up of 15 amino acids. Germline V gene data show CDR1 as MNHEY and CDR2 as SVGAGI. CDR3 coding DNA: TGTGCCAGCAGGCGGGGGGCCTCAGCCCACTATGGCTACACCTTC. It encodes CASRRGASAHYGYTF.

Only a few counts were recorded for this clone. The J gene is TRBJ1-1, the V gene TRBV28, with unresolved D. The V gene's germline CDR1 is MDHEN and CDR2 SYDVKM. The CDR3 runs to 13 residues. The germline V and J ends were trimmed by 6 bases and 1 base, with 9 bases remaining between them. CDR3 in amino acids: CASRITANTEAFF. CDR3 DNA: TGTGCCAGCAGAATTACAGCGAACACTGAAGCTTTCTTT.

The CDR3 nucleotides read TGTGCCAGCAGCCATATACTAGCGGGAGACGCCGGGGAGCTGTTTTTT. The encoded protein is CASSHILAGDAGELFF. V usage is TRBV7-6 and J usage is TRBJ2-2; 11 bases line up with TRBD2. Per germline, CDR1 SGHVS and CDR2 FNYEAQ. The CDR3 consists of 16 residues. V trimming: 5 bases; J trimming: 6 bases; junction bases outside the gene matches: 8. Full variable domain (rest looked up from reference TRBV7-6 and TRBJ2-2): GAGVSQSPRYKVTKRGQDVALRCDPISGHVSLYWYRQALGQGPEFLTYFNYEAQQDKSGLPNDRFSAERPEGSISTLTIQRTEQRDSAMYRCASSHILAGDAGELFFGEGSRLTVL.

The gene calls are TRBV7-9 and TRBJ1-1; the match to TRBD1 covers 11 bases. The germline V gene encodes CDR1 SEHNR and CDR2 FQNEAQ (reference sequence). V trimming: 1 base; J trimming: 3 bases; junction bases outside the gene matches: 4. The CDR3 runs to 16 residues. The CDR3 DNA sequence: TGTGCCAGCAGCTTAGTCGGGACAGGGGGTTACACTGAAGCTTTCTTT. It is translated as CASSLVGTGGYTEAFF.

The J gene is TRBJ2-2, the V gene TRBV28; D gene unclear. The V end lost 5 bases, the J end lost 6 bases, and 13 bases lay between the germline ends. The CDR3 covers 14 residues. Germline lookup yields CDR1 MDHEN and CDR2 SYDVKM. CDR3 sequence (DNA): TGTGCCAGCAGTCAGAATCTTTATCCCGGGGAGCTGTTTTTT. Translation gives CASSQNLYPGELFF.

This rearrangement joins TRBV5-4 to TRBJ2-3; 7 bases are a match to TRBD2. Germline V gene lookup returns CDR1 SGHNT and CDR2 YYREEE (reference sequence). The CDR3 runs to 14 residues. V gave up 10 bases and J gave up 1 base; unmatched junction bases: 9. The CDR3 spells CAVGRQQGTDTQYF. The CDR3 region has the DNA TGTGCCGTCGGGAGGCAACAGGGCACAGATACGCAGTATTTT.

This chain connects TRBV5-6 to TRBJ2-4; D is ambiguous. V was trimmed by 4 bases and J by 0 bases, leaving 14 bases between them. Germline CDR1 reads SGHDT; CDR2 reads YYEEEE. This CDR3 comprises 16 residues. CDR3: CASSGRVTRAKNIQYF. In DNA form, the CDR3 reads TGTGCCAGCAGCGGTCGGGTCACGAGAGCCAAAAACATTCAGTACTTC.

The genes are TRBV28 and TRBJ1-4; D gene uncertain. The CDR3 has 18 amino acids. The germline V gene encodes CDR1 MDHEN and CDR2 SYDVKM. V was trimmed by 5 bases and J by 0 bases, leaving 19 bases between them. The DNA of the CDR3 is TGTGCCAGCAGTGTACCGGGATTAATCAAAGCAACTAATGAAAAACTGTTTTTT. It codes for CASSVPGLIKATNEKLFF.

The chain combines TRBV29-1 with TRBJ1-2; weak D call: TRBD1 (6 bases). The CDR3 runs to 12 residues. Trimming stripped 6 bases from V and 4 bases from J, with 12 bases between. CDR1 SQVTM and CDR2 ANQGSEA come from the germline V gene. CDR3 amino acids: CSVDRKVYGYTF. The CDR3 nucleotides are TGCAGCGTAGACAGGAAAGTCTATGGCTACACCTTC.